This TCR beta chain was captured by sequencing in a study of T cells after yellow fever vaccination (dated by TCRdb to about 2019). In the study overall: The SMART-Seq v4 Ultra Low Input RNA kit was used to prepare libraries from fractions with low cell numbers. Two healthy male donors made up the cohort, one aged 18 to 29 years and the other aged 30 to 40 years. Blood was drawn at multiple timepoints before and after primary and secondary immunization, with bulk PBMC replicates and cell subsets isolated. To track T-cell clones before and after primary and booster YFV17D yellow fever vaccination, bulk TCR alpha and beta repertoires were sequenced longitudinally.

The reads were generated on an Illumina NovaSeq 6000. TCR cDNA was made using 5'RACE template switching, a step that added a universal primer site and unique molecular identifiers. Priming of cDNA synthesis was performed from both the TCR alpha and TCR beta constant segments. Library amplification involved two PCR steps, and the second step added sample barcodes and sequencing adapters. Sequencing of libraries was performed on Illumina HiSeq 2500 (2x100 bp) or NovaSeq (2x150 bp). The study's own analysis went as follows. MIGEC handled demultiplexing of reads and collapsing into UMI consensus sequences, while MiXCR performed V(D)J alignment. Clonotypes responding to the vaccine were identified with edgeR on replicate PBMC samples, with the criteria of FDR below 0.01 and a log2 fold change above 5 up to day 15. Each bulk clonotype received a CD4 or CD8 identity based on whether the sequenced CD4 or CD8 repertoire contained that clonotype at higher abundance. The raw public reads went through TCRdb reprocessing: fastp at Q25, MiXCR clone calling, in-frame beta chains kept. Under each unique CDR3 protein, matching rows form one entry showing the most common genes and DNA. TCRdb's processing, not the authors' own work, is the source of the V and J calls. Present in this sample are around 310,000 distinct CDR3 sequences, 3% to 4.5% of which were seen just once. Of the sample, roughly 24% is held by the ten largest clones.

This clonotype was seen at least ten times. Its antigen remains undetermined. Base qualities are missing; no much larger clone stands one base away. From the germline V gene, CDR1 is SGHTA and CDR2 is FQGNSA. V and J are trimmed by 2 bases and 5 bases, and the gene matches miss 4 bases of the junction. Inclusive of the bounding cysteine and phenylalanine, the CDR3 is 15 residues long. Kept here is only the CDR3 DNA, which spans 45 bases and is read in frame from base 1. The sample's treatment or condition, from its label and the paper: live attenuated yellow fever vaccine strain. At each blood-draw timepoint, two biological replicates of bulk PBMCs were obtained. A standard Ficoll-Paque protocol was used to isolate PBMCs from peripheral blood. RNA was extracted with TriZol from bulk PBMCs, CD4 and CD8 fractions, and dextramer-positive and dextramer-negative fractions. What the research found in general, with its limitations: A small share of clonotypes occurred in both CD4 and CD8 compartments, likely arising from convergent recombination. Compared with the primary T-cell response, the secondary T-cell response was faster but weaker, reaching its peak on day 5 rather than on day 15. Most clones expanded after primary vaccination (approximately 97% of CD4 and 88% of CD8) were re-detected after the booster, suggesting that broad memory maintenance occurred. Only a couple of donors were included in the study, so the extent to which the findings can be generalized is limited. FACS-sorted repertoires could contain abundant contaminating clonotypes from the bulk population, so computational filtering was required.

The receptor comes from a man between 18 and 29 years old who received the YFV17D yellow fever vaccine. The chain is encoded by TRBV7-2 joined to TRBJ2-7, with 12 bases matching TRBD2. Sequenced here: PBMCs, sampled 5 days after the yellow fever booster vaccination. This receptor carries the CDR3 CASSLPTSGGNEQYF. The DNA is TGTGCCAGCAGCTTACCGACTAGCGGGGGCAACGAGCAGTACTTC.